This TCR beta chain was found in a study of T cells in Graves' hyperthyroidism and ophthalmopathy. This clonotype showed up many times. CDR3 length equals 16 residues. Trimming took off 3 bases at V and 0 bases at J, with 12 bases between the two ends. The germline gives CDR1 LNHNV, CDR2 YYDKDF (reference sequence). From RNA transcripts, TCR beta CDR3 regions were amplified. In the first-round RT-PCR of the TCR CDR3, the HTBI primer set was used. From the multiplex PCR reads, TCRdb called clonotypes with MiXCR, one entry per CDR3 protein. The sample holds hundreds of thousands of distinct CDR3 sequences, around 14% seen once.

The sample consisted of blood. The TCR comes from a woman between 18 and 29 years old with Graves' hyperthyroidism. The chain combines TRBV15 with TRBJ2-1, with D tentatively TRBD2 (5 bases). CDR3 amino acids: CATSSRPGNSYNEQFF. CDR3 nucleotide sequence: TGTGCCACCAGCAGTCGGCCGGGGAACTCCTACAATGAGCAGTTCTTC. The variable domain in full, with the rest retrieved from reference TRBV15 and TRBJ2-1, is DAMVIQNPRYQVTQFGKPVTLSCSQTLNHNVMYWYQQKSSQAPKLLFHYYDKDFNNEADTPDNFQSRRPNTSFCFLDIRSPGLGDTAMYLCATSSRPGNSYNEQFFGPGTRLTVL.